Detailed here is one TCR beta chain. Sequenced by immunoSEQ multiplex PCR; TCRdb stores in-frame clones only, minus some. The sample yields around 150,000 clones, 84% seen once. The source of the sample is a study of blood T cell repertoires in COVID-19. About the study: Some COVID-19 samples were acute and others convalescent; all came from the United States, Italy and Spain.

CDR1 is KGHSH and CDR2 is LQKENI in the germline V gene. This CDR3 has 13 amino acids. The ends were cut back, 2 bases at V and 2 bases at J, with 4 bases in the middle. The sequence derives from a man between 65 and 85 years old with acute or convalescent COVID-19. The chain links TRBV18 to TRBJ1-3; D not resolved. The sample comprised peripheral blood. CDR3 in DNA: TGTGCCAGCTCACCATATACTGGAAACACCATATATTTT. This sequence encodes CASSPYTGNTIYF.